This TCR beta chain was found in a study of blood T cell repertoires in COVID-19. Across the study: T cells, B-cell-depleted T cells, or PBMCs provided the cDNA or gDNA that served as material.

TCRdb's copy holds only in-frame clones and misses some; the assay was immunoSEQ multiplex PCR. Found here are approximately 80,000 clones, around 84% of them singletons; the top ten hold under 6%. The trim removed 4 bases at V and 3 bases at J, leaving 17 bases unmatched. Germline V lookup: CDR1 MNHEY, CDR2 SMNVEV (reference sequence). There are 19 residues in the CDR3. This TCR derives from a man between 40 and 49 years old with acute or convalescent COVID-19. V is TRBV27 and J is TRBJ1-2; 10 bases match TRBD1. Sample: peripheral blood. The DNA for the CDR3 is TGTGCCAGCAGTTGGAAGGGACAGGGGACTTTAGGGTTTGACTATGGCTACACCTTC. This gives the protein CASSWKGQGTLGFDYGYTF.